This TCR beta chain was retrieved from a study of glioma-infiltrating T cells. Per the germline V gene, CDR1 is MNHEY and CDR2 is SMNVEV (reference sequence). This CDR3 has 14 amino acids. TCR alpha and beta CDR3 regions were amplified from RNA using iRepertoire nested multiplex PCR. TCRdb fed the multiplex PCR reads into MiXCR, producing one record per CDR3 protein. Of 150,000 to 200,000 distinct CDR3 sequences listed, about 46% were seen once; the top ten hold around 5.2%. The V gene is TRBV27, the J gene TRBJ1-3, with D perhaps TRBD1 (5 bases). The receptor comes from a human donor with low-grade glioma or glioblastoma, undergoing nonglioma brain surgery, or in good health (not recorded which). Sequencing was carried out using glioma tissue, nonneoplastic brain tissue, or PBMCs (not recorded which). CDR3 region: CVSSLQVPGNTIYF. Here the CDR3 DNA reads TGTGTTAGCAGTTTACAGGTGCCGGGAAACACCATATATTTT.